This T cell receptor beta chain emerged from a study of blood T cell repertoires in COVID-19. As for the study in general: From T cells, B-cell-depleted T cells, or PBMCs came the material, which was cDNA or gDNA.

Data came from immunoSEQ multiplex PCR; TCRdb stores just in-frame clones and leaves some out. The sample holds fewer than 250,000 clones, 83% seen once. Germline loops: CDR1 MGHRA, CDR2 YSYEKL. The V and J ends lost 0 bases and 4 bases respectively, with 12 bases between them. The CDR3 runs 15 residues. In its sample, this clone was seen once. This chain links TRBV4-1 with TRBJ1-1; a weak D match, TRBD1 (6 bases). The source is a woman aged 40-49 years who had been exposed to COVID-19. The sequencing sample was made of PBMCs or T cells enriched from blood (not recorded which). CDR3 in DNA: TGCGCCAGCAGCCAAGAAGACAGGTACCCCACTGAAGCTTTCTTT. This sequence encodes CASSQEDRYPTEAFF.